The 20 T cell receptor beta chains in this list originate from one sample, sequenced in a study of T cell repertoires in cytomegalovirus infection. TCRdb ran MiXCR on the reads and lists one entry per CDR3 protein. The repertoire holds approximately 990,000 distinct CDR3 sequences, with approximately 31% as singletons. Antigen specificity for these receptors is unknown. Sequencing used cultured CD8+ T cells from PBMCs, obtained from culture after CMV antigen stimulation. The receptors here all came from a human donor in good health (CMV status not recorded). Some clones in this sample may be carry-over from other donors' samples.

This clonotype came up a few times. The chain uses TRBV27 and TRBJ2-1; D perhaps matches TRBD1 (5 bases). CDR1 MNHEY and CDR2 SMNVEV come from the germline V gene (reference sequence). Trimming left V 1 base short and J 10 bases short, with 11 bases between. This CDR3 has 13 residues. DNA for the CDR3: TGTGCCAGCAGTTTATACAGGTTTGGGGAGCAGTTCTTC. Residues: CASSLYRFGEQFF.

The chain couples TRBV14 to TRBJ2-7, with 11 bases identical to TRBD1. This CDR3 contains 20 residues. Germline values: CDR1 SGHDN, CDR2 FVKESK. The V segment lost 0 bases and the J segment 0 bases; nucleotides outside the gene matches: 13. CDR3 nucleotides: TGTGCCAGCAGCCAAGATTTGGACAGGGGGCTGAATCCTCTCTCCTACGAGCAGTACTTC. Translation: CASSQDLDRGLNPLSYEQYF. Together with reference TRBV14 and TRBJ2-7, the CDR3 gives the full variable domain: EAGVTQFPSHSVIEKGQTVTLRCDPISGHDNLYWYRRVMGKEIKFLLHFVKESKQDESGMPNNRFLAERTGGTYSTLKVQPAELEDSGVYFCASSQDLDRGLNPLSYEQYFGPGTRLTVT.

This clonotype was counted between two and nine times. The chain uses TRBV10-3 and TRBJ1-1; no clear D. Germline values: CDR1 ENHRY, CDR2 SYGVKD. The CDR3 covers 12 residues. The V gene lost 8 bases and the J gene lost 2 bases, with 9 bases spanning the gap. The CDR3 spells CAIGILNTEAFF. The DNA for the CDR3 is TGTGCCATCGGGATACTTAACACTGAAGCTTTCTTT.

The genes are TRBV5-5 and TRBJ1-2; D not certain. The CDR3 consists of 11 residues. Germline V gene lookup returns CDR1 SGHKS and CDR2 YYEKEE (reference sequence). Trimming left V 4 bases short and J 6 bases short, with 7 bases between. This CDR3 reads CASSLGHGYTF. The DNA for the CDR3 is TGTGCCAGCAGCCTAGGGCATGGCTACACCTTC. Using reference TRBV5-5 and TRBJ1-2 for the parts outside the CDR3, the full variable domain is DAGVTQSPTHLIKTRGQQVTLRCSPISGHKSVSWYQQVLGQGPQFIFQYYEKEERGRGNFPDRFSARQFPNYSSELNVNALLLGDSALYLCASSLGHGYTFGSGTRLTVV.

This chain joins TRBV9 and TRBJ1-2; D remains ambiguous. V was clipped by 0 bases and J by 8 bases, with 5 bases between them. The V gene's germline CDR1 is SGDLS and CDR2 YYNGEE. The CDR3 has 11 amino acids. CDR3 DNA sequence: TGTGCCAGCAGCGTAGCTCAGGGCTACACCTTC. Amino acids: CASSVAQGYTF.

The CDR3 DNA reads TGTGCCAGTAGTATTAGGAGCGGGGAGCTGTTTTTT. It is translated as CASSIRSGELFF. This chain links TRBV19 with TRBJ2-2; D unresolved. Trimming stripped 3 bases from V and 7 bases from J, with 6 bases between. The CDR3 is made up of 12 amino acids. Germline V lookup: CDR1 LNHDA, CDR2 SQIVND (reference sequence).

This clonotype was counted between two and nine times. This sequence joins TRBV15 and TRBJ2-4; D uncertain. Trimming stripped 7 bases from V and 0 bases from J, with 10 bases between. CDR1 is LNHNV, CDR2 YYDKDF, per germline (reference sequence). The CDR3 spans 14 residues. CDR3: CATTAWVAKNIQYF. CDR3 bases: TGTGCCACCACCGCTTGGGTAGCCAAAAACATTCAGTACTTC.

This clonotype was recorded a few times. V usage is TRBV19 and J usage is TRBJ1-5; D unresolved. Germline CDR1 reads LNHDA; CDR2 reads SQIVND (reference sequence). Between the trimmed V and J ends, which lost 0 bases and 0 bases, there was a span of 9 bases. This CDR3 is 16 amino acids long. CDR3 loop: CASSIDAVRSNQPQHF. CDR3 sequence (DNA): TGTGCCAGTAGTATAGATGCAGTACGTAGCAATCAGCCCCAGCATTTT.

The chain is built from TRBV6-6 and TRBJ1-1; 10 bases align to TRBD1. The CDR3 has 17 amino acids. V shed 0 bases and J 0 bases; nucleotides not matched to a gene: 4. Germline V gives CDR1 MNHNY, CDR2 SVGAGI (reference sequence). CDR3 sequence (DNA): TGTGCCAGCAGTTACTCGAGGGACAGGGGCTTGAACACTGAAGCTTTCTTT. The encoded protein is CASSYSRDRGLNTEAFF.

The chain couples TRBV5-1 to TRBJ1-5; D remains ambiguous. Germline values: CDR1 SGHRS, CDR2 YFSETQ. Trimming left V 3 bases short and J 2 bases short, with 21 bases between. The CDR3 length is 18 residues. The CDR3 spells CASSCRWGGKGGNQPQHF. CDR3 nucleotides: TGCGCCAGCAGCTGCCGCTGGGGAGGTAAGGGTGGCAATCAGCCCCAGCATTTT.

CDR3 in amino acids: CASSSLRAGDYGYTF. In nucleotides, the CDR3 is TGTGCCAGCAGCTCCCTGCGGGCAGGGGACTATGGCTACACCTTC. The chain uses TRBV2 and TRBJ1-2, with D perhaps matching TRBD1 (6 bases). The ends were cut back, 6 bases at V and 3 bases at J, with 17 bases in the middle. The CDR3 runs to 15 residues. Germline values: CDR1 SNHLY, CDR2 FYNNEI.

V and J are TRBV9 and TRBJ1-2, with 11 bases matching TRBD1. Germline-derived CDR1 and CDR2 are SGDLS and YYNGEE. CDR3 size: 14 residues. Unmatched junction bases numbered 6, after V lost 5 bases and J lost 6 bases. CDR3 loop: CASRKDRGPDGYTF. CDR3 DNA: TGTGCCAGCAGAAAGGACAGGGGGCCGGATGGCTACACCTTC.

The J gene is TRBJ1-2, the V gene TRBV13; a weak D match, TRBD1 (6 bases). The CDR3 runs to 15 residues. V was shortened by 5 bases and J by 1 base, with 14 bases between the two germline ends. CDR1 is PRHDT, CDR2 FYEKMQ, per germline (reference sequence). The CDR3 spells CASSEWGQDNYGYTF. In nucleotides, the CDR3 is TGTGCCAGCAGCGAATGGGGGCAGGATAACTATGGCTACACCTTC.

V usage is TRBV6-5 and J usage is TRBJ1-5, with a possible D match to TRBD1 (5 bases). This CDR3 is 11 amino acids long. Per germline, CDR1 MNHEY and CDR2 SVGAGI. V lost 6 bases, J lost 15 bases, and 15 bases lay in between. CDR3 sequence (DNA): TGTGCCAGCAGCCAGGACAATCTGTGGCATTTT. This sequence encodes CASSQDNLWHF.

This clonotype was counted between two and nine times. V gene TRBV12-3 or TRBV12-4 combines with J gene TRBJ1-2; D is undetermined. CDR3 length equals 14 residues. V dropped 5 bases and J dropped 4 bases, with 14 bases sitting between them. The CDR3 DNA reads TGTGCCAGCAGTGGGAGGGAACCTCCCTATGGCTACACCTTC. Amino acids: CASSGREPPYGYTF.

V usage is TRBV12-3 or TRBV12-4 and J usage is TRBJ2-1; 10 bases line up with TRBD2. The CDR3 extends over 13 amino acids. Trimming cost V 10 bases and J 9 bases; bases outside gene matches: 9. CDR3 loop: CATLSGGVGEQFF. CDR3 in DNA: TGTGCCACTCTAAGCGGGGGGGTGGGTGAGCAGTTCTTC.

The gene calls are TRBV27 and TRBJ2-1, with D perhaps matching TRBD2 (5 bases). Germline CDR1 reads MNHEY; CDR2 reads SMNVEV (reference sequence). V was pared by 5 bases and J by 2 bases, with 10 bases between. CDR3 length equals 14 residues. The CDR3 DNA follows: TGTGCCAGCAGTACGGACTCGACCTACAATGAGCAGTTCTTC. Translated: CASSTDSTYNEQFF.

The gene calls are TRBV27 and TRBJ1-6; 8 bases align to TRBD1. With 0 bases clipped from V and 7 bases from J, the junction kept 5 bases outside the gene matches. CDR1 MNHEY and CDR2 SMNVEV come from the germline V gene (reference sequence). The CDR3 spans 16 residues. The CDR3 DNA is TGTGCCAGCAGTTTATCGCCCTGGACAGGGAATTCACCCCTCCACTTT. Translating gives CASSLSPWTGNSPLHF.

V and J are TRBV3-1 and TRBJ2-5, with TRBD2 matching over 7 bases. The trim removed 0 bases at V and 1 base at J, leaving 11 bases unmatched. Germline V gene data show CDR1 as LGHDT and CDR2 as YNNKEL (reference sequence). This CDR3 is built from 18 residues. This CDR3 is CASSQDASLLAAQETQYF. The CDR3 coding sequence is TGTGCCAGCAGCCAAGACGCGTCGCTCCTAGCGGCCCAAGAGACCCAGTACTTC.

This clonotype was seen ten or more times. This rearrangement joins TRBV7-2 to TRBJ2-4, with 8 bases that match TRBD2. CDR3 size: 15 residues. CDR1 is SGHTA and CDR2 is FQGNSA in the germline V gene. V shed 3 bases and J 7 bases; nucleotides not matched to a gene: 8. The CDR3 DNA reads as TGTGCCAGCAGCTTTTTAGCGGGGCCAGGCAACATTCAGTACTTC. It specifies CASSFLAGPGNIQYF.